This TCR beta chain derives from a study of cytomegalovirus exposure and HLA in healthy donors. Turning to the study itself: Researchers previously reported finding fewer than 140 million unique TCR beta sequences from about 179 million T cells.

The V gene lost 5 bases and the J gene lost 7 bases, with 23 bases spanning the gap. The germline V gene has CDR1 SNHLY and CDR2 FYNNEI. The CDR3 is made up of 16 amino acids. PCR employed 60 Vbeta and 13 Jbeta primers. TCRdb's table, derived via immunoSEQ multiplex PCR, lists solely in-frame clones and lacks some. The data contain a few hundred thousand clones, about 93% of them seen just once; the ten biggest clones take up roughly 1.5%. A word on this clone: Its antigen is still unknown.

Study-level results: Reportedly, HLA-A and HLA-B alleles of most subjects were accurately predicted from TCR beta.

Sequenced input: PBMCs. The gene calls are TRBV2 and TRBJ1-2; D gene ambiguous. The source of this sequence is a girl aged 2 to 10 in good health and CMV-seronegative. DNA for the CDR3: TGTGCCAGCAGTAAATCGGGTCGGGAGGTGCCGGGTGGCTACACCTTC. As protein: CASSKSGREVPGGYTF. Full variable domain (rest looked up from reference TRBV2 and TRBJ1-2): EPEVTQTPSHQVTQMGQEVILRCVPISNHLYFYWYRQILGQKVEFLVSFYNNEISEKSEIFDDQFSVERPDGSNFTLKIRSTKLEDSAMYFCASSKSGREVPGGYTFGSGTRLTVV.